These T cell receptor beta chains were read from a single sample in a study of cytomegalovirus exposure and HLA in healthy donors. Using immunoSEQ multiplex PCR, the repertoire was profiled, and TCRdb retains in-frame clones only, with some absent. The sample lists 120,000 or so clones, approximately 80% occurring once. Specimen: PBMCs. Receptor source: a female donor in good health and CMV-seropositive. Each CDR3 is given with its conserved first and last residue. The D gene is left open where the match is weak. Clone size appears in some rows only: once, few, many, or a class for an expanded clone.

CDR3 length: 14
D gene: -
V gene: TRBV11-2
J gene: TRBJ2-1
clone size: -
CDR3 protein: CASSSDSQGNEQFF
CDR3 DNA: TGTGCCAGCAGTTCCGACTCCCAGGGCAATGAGCAGTTCTTC

CDR3 length: 13
D gene: -
V gene: TRBV5-4
J gene: TRBJ1-1
clone size: -
CDR3 protein: CASSQTTVTEAFF
CDR3 DNA: TGTGCCAGCAGCCAGACAACTGTCACTGAAGCTTTCTTT

CDR3 length: 14
D gene: TRBD2
V gene: TRBV10-2
J gene: TRBJ2-3
clone size: -
CDR3 protein: CASSLAGAADTQYF
CDR3 DNA: TGCGCCAGTAGCCTAGCGGGGGCGGCGGATACGCAGTATTTT

CDR3 length: 15
D gene: -
V gene: TRBV6-1
J gene: TRBJ2-3
clone size: -
CDR3 protein: CASSVWRSLTDTQYF
CDR3 DNA: TGTGCCAGCAGTGTGTGGAGGAGCCTCACAGATACGCAGTATTTT

CDR3 length: 15
D gene: -
V gene: TRBV6-5
J gene: TRBJ2-2
clone size: -
CDR3 protein: CASRSRLRLTGELFF
CDR3 DNA: TGTGCCAGCAGGTCCCGCCTGCGCCTCACCGGGGAGCTGTTTTTT

CDR3 length: 16
D gene: -
V gene: TRBV28
J gene: TRBJ2-7
clone size: -
CDR3 protein: CASSSGGASSSYEQYF
CDR3 DNA: TGTGCCAGCAGTTCTGGCGGAGCGTCGAGCTCCTACGAGCAGTACTTC

CDR3 length: 14
D gene: -
V gene: TRBV11-1
J gene: TRBJ1-1
clone size: -
CDR3 protein: CASSPRPVNTEAFF
CDR3 DNA: TGTGCCAGCAGCCCCCGCCCAGTGAACACTGAAGCTTTCTTT

CDR3 length: 15
D gene: TRBD2
V gene: TRBV27
J gene: TRBJ2-5
clone size: -
CDR3 protein: CASSPLAGAQETQYF
CDR3 DNA: TGTGCCAGCAGTCCACTAGCGGGGGCACAAGAGACCCAGTACTTC

CDR3 length: 15
D gene: TRBD1
V gene: TRBV6-5
J gene: TRBJ2-3
clone size: -
CDR3 protein: CASSARDRGVDTQYF
CDR3 DNA: TGTGCCAGCAGTGCAAGGGACAGGGGGGTAGATACGCAGTATTTT

CDR3 length: 14
D gene: -
V gene: TRBV10-1
J gene: TRBJ2-3
clone size: once
CDR3 protein: CASSGDLAPDTQYF
CDR3 DNA: TGCGCCAGCAGTGGGGACTTAGCCCCAGATACGCAGTATTTT

CDR3 length: 14
D gene: -
V gene: TRBV5-1
J gene: TRBJ1-5
clone size: -
CDR3 protein: CASSLDPGNQPQHF
CDR3 DNA: TGCGCCAGCAGCTTGGATCCGGGCAATCAGCCCCAGCATTTT

CDR3 length: 15
D gene: -
V gene: TRBV19
J gene: TRBJ1-2
clone size: -
CDR3 protein: CASSPTGPSYYGYTF
CDR3 DNA: TGTGCCAGTAGCCCGACAGGCCCTTCTTACTATGGCTACACCTTC

CDR3 length: 11
D gene: -
V gene: TRBV30
J gene: TRBJ2-7
clone size: -
CDR3 protein: CAWSGKVEQYF
CDR3 DNA: TGTGCCTGGAGCGGGAAGGTCGAGCAGTACTTC

CDR3 length: 19
D gene: -
V gene: TRBV21-1
J gene: TRBJ1-6
clone size: -
CDR3 protein: CASSPHRRTGGTYNSPLHF
CDR3 DNA: TGTGCCAGCAGCCCTCACCGAAGGACAGGGGGTACCTATAATTCACCCCTCCACTTT

CDR3 length: 14
D gene: TRBD1
V gene: TRBV7-6
J gene: TRBJ2-7
clone size: -
CDR3 protein: CASSSMDRGGEQYF
CDR3 DNA: TGTGCCAGCAGCTCGATGGACAGGGGAGGCGAGCAGTACTTC

CDR3 length: 15
D gene: TRBD1
V gene: TRBV28
J gene: TRBJ1-6
clone size: -
CDR3 protein: CASMERGQGSSPLHF
CDR3 DNA: TGTGCCAGCATGGAGAGGGGGCAGGGCAGTTCACCCCTCCACTTT

CDR3 length: 15
D gene: TRBD2
V gene: TRBV4-1
J gene: TRBJ2-4
clone size: once
CDR3 protein: CASSQVLAGGLIQYF
CDR3 DNA: TGCGCCAGCAGCCAAGTACTAGCGGGGGGACTTATTCAGTACTTC

CDR3 length: 13
D gene: -
V gene: TRBV27
J gene: TRBJ2-5
clone size: -
CDR3 protein: CASSQRGRETQYF
CDR3 DNA: TGTGCCAGCAGCCAAAGGGGCCGGGAGACCCAGTACTTC

CDR3 length: 15
D gene: TRBD2
V gene: TRBV9
J gene: TRBJ2-5
clone size: -
CDR3 protein: CASSVAGGPGETQYF
CDR3 DNA: TGTGCCAGCAGCGTTGCGGGGGGGCCGGGTGAGACCCAGTACTTC

CDR3 length: 16
D gene: TRBD1
V gene: TRBV5-6
J gene: TRBJ2-4
clone size: -
CDR3 protein: CASSTRQGRRINIQYF
CDR3 DNA: TGTGCCAGCAGCACCCGACAGGGACGAAGAATAAACATTCAGTACTTC

CDR3 length: 16
D gene: TRBD2
V gene: TRBV19
J gene: TRBJ2-1
clone size: -
CDR3 protein: CASSTGLAGGGNEQFF
CDR3 DNA: TGTGCCAGTAGTACTGGACTAGCGGGGGGTGGCAATGAGCAGTTCTTC

CDR3 length: 15
D gene: -
V gene: TRBV6-1
J gene: TRBJ2-7
clone size: -
CDR3 protein: CASTRQGLKLDEQYF
CDR3 DNA: TGTGCCAGCACACGTCAGGGCTTAAAATTAGACGAGCAGTACTTC